This T cell receptor (beta chain) was recorded in a study of Graves' ophthalmopathy and Graves' hyperthyroidism. Study as a whole: Ophthalmopathy absent within 18 months of follow-up marked hyperthyroidism as stable.

The authors amplified TCR beta CDR3 regions, and they did so from RNA transcripts for repertoire sequencing. HTBI primers were used in a first-round RT-PCR, which preceded a second-round multiplex PCR. One entry per CDR3 protein results from TCRdb running MiXCR on the multiplex PCR reads. The sample includes over a million distinct CDR3 sequences, 35% to 40% of them seen just once. Newly diagnosed hyperthyroidism donors, aged 18 to 65, duration under 2 months. This clonotype was counted many times. The antigen remains unidentified. Overall study findings and caveats: The model reached 70% to 71% sensitivity and roughly 72% specificity for predicting ophthalmopathy progression. Most thyroid clonotypes expanded beyond 0.001 frequency were also found in blood.

The CDR3 is 15 residues long. Deletions cut 7 bases from V and 4 bases from J, with 19 bases between. CDR1 is LNHDA, CDR2 SQIVND, per germline (reference sequence). The rearrangement joins TRBV19 to TRBJ2-5, with D perhaps matching TRBD2 (6 bases). What was sequenced was peripheral blood or thyroid tissue (not recorded which). This TCR was recovered from an adult man with Graves' hyperthyroidism. The CDR3 DNA is TGTGCCAGTACTTCCGGGAGCCGGAGGGTAGAGACCCAGTACTTC. It yields the protein CASTSGSRRVETQYF.